Presented here are 26 T cell receptor beta chains from one specimen sequenced in a study of blood T cell repertoires in COVID-19. The method was immunoSEQ multiplex PCR; TCRdb's version includes in-frame clones alone and lacks a portion of them. Altogether 150,000 to 200,000 clones are present, roughly 79% being singletons, with the ten largest covering roughly 28%. The sequencing input was peripheral blood. The origin of the receptors is a woman in her 70s with acute or convalescent COVID-19.

V gene TRBV29-1 combines with J gene TRBJ1-1; 10 nucleotides agree with TRBD1. Looked up from germline, CDR1 is SQVTM and CDR2 is ANQGSEA. The CDR3 is 14 amino acids. The V segment lost 6 bases and the J segment 4 bases; nucleotides outside the gene matches: 8. In nucleotides, the CDR3 is TGCAGCGTCGACAGGGGGCTTCAGGGCACTGAAGCTTTCTTT. Translating it yields CSVDRGLQGTEAFF.

This clone showed up just once. The chain is built from TRBV11-2 and TRBJ1-5, with no clear D. V lost 7 bases to trimming and J lost 3 bases, with 25 bases between them. The CDR3 length is 18 residues. Germline loops: CDR1 SGHAT, CDR2 FQNNGV. The CDR3 region has the DNA TGTGCCAGCACCTCGCGGGGAGGGAATTGGTGGAACAATCAGCCCCAGCATTTT. Amino acids: CASTSRGGNWWNNQPQHF.

The sample holds one count of this clone. The J gene is TRBJ2-2, the V gene TRBV3-1 (or the pseudogene TRBV3-2); possible D gene TRBD2, 6 bases. Trimming left V 0 bases short and J 5 bases short, with 10 bases between. This CDR3 spans 15 amino acids. Germline CDR1 LGHDT, CDR2 YNNKEL (reference sequence). The CDR3 bases are TGTGCCAGCAGCCAAGATCTAGGGACTACCGGGGAGCTGTTTTTT. Translation: CASSQDLGTTGELFF.

The J gene is TRBJ2-3, the V gene TRBV12-3 or TRBV12-4; D possibly corresponds to TRBD2 (6 bases). This CDR3 has 13 amino acids. Trimming shortened V by 7 bases and J by 12 bases, and 20 bases separated the two germline ends. Written as DNA, the CDR3 is TGTGCCAGCAACTTGGGGAGGACTTCCCCCCAGTATTTT. Protein: CASNLGRTSPQYF.

This clone was detected only a few times. The genes are TRBV19 and TRBJ2-5; D remains ambiguous. This CDR3 comprises 12 residues. The germline gives CDR1 LNHDA, CDR2 SQIVND (reference sequence). V was trimmed by 0 bases and J by 7 bases, leaving 6 bases between them. The CDR3 loop reads CASSIDFGTQYF. The CDR3 bases are TGTGCCAGTAGTATAGATTTCGGGACCCAGTACTTC.

CDR3 coding DNA: TGTGCCAGCGGATGGCGGGACCTCACCGGGGAGCTGTTTTTT. Translating gives CASGWRDLTGELFF. The chain is built from TRBV6-5 and TRBJ2-2; D may be TRBD2 (6 bases). Germline V gene sequence: CDR1 MNHEY, CDR2 SVGAGI. The CDR3 sequence is 14 residues long. The V and J ends lost 8 bases and 4 bases respectively, with 14 bases between them.

CDR3 protein: CASSNRQGESNQPQHF. The CDR3 DNA reads TGTGCCAGCAGCAACCGACAGGGTGAGAGCAATCAGCCCCAGCATTTT. This sequence joins TRBV21-1 and TRBJ1-5; TRBD1, the table's D call, was not compared with the DNA. TRBV21-1 is recorded as a pseudogene. The CDR3 consists of 16 residues.

This chain links TRBV5-1 with TRBJ2-5; D might be TRBD2 (5 bases). Germline V gives CDR1 SGHRS, CDR2 YFSETQ. V dropped 2 bases and J dropped 7 bases, with 15 bases sitting between them. The CDR3 runs to 14 residues. The DNA of the CDR3 is TGCGCCAGCAGCTTCCGGACGGGTGCGGGGACCCAGTACTTC. This translates into CASSFRTGAGTQYF.

The chain uses TRBV19 and TRBJ1-5; TRBD1 agrees at 7 bases. J lost 3 bases, V lost 7 bases, and 12 bases had no gene match. Germline lookup yields CDR1 LNHDA and CDR2 SQIVND (reference sequence). This CDR3 has 16 residues. This CDR3 is CASKGYLGQNNQPQHF. The CDR3 DNA follows: TGTGCCAGTAAAGGGTACCTGGGACAGAACAATCAGCCCCAGCATTTT. The full variable domain, rest sourced from reference TRBV19 and TRBJ1-5, is DGGITQSPKYLFRKEGQNVTLSCEQNLNHDAMYWYRQDPGQGLRLIYYSQIVNDFQKGDIAEGYSVSREKKESFPLTVTSAQKNPTAFYLCASKGYLGQNNQPQHFGDGTRLSIL.

CDR3 in amino acids: CASSQERLNTGELFF. CDR3 sequence (DNA): TGTGCCAGCAGCCAAGAGCGGTTGAACACCGGGGAGCTGTTTTTT. This chain joins TRBV14 and TRBJ2-2, with D hard to call. The V end was cut by 0 bases, the J end by 1 base, with 6 bases between. Germline V gene sequence: CDR1 SGHDN, CDR2 FVKESK. This CDR3 region has 15 residues.

The chain is built from TRBV9 and TRBJ1-3; D might be TRBD1 (5 bases). V lost 4 bases and J lost 4, with 15 bases in between. The CDR3 loop spans 15 amino acids. Per the germline V gene, CDR1 is SGDLS and CDR2 is YYNGEE. The CDR3: CASSLSGGTGNTIYF. The CDR3 nucleotides are TGTGCCAGCAGCCTTTCTGGGGGGACGGGAAACACCATATATTTT.

The V and J genes are TRBV7-2 and TRBJ1-5; tentative D call: TRBD1 (5 bases). The CDR3 sequence is 15 residues long. Looked up from germline, CDR1 is SGHTA and CDR2 is FQGNSA. V lost 2 bases, J lost 3 bases, and 11 bases lay in between. As DNA, the CDR3 is TGTGCCAGCAGCTTAATAGGGGTGAACAATCAGCCCCAGCATTTT. Amino acid sequence: CASSLIGVNNQPQHF.

V gene TRBV2 combines with J gene TRBJ2-3; tentative D call: TRBD1 (6 bases). The CDR3 runs to 16 residues. CDR1 SNHLY and CDR2 FYNNEI come from the germline V gene. V lost 3 bases and J lost 0, with 13 bases in between. Here the CDR3 reads CASSDRGRGSTDTQYF. In nucleotides, the CDR3 is TGTGCCAGCAGTGATCGTGGCAGGGGAAGCACAGATACGCAGTATTTT.

V gene TRBV4-1 combines with J gene TRBJ1-1; 7 nucleotides line up with TRBD1. V gave up 4 bases and J gave up 1 base; unmatched junction bases: 3. The CDR3 is 14 residues long. Germline lookup yields CDR1 MGHRA and CDR2 YSYEKL. The CDR3 sequence is CASSRNRGNTEAFF. CDR3 nucleotides: TGCGCCAGCAGCCGTAACAGGGGGAACACTGAAGCTTTCTTT.

This chain connects TRBV27 to TRBJ1-6, with D unclear. Trimming shortened V by 5 bases and J by 7 bases, and 12 bases separated the two germline ends. The CDR3 loop spans 14 amino acids. CDR1 is MNHEY and CDR2 is SMNVEV in the germline V gene (reference sequence). CDR3 region: CASSDVRGNSPLHF. The CDR3 coding sequence is TGTGCCAGCAGTGACGTCCGCGGGAATTCACCCCTCCACTTT.

The chain couples TRBV7-6 to TRBJ2-5; weak D call: TRBD2 (6 bases). The CDR3 runs to 16 residues. V lost 5 bases, J lost 4 bases, and 20 bases lay in between. Germline values: CDR1 SGHVS, CDR2 FNYEAQ. CDR3 in DNA: TGTGCCAGCAGCCCATCCCCCACTCCAGCGGGAGAGACCCAGTACTTC. This sequence encodes CASSPSPTPAGETQYF. The whole variable domain, filled in from reference TRBV7-6 and TRBJ2-5, reads GAGVSQSPRYKVTKRGQDVALRCDPISGHVSLYWYRQALGQGPEFLTYFNYEAQQDKSGLPNDRFSAERPEGSISTLTIQRTEQRDSAMYRCASSPSPTPAGETQYFGPGTRLLVL.

The chain recombines TRBV28 with TRBJ2-5; TRBD2 matches at 7 bases. The CDR3 loop spans 15 amino acids. Losses at the gene ends were 5 bases for V and 7 bases for J; bases not matched to a gene: 13. The V gene's germline CDR1 is MDHEN and CDR2 SYDVKM. The CDR3 loop reads CASSMISGPGGTQYF. CDR3 DNA: TGTGCCAGCAGTATGATATCAGGGCCGGGGGGGACCCAGTACTTC.

The gene calls are TRBV14 and TRBJ2-3, with no clear D. V was cut by 0 bases and J by 0 bases, with 13 bases left in between. This CDR3 is built from 17 residues. Germline values: CDR1 SGHDN, CDR2 FVKESK. The CDR3 nucleotides read TGTGCCAGCAGCCAAGATTTGGGCAGGATAAGCACAGATACGCAGTATTTT. Its protein product is CASSQDLGRISTDTQYF.

This clone was found a few times. The chain is built from TRBV10-3 and TRBJ2-5; 7 bases map to TRBD1. Trimming removed 2 bases from V and 1 base from J; junction bases left unmatched: 1. The CDR3 length is 14 residues. Germline V gene data show CDR1 as ENHRY and CDR2 as SYGVKD. The CDR3 DNA reads as TGTGCCATCAGTGAGGGGACAGTCCAAGAGACCCAGTACTTC. Translating gives CAISEGTVQETQYF.

CDR3 DNA: TGTGCCAGCAGTGAGGAGACAGGGGGCTATTCACCCCTCCACTTT. Translating it yields CASSEETGGYSPLHF. V gene TRBV2 combines with J gene TRBJ1-6; 10 bases match TRBD1. With 3 bases clipped from V and 8 bases from J, the junction kept 4 bases outside the gene matches. Germline loops: CDR1 SNHLY, CDR2 FYNNEI. The CDR3 runs to 15 residues.

In its sample, this clone was seen many times. The J gene is TRBJ2-7, the V gene TRBV4-2; perhaps TRBD1 as D (5 bases). Between the trimmed V and J ends, which lost 0 bases and 2 bases, there was a span of 11 bases. The CDR3 extends over 15 amino acids. Germline CDR1 reads LGHNA; CDR2 reads YNFKEQ. The CDR3 loop reads CASSQDLTTAYEQYF. Written as DNA, the CDR3 is TGTGCCAGCAGCCAAGATTTAACGACAGCCTACGAGCAGTACTTC.

This sequence joins TRBV12-3 or TRBV12-4 and TRBJ2-1; D is undetermined. Trimming shortened V by 0 bases and J by 7 bases, and 7 bases separated the two germline ends. This CDR3 region has 13 residues. In DNA, the CDR3 is TGTGCCAGCAGTTTAGCTGGCGGAAATGAGCAGTTCTTC. Translating gives CASSLAGGNEQFF.

The table lists this clone with a few counts. The rearrangement links TRBV5-8 to TRBJ2-1; D might be TRBD2 (5 bases). Germline lookup yields CDR1 SGHTS and CDR2 YDEGEE. The CDR3 totals 15 residues. Trimming left V 2 bases short and J 5 bases short, with 14 bases between. CDR3 coding DNA: TGTGCCAGCAGCTTAGAGGGCCCTCACGACAATGAGCAGTTCTTC. Its protein is CASSLEGPHDNEQFF.

V and J are TRBV19 and TRBJ2-7; TRBD1 might be the D (6 bases). Germline assignment: CDR1 LNHDA and CDR2 SQIVND (reference sequence). Trimming removed 3 bases from V and 2 bases from J, with 11 bases in between. The CDR3 extends over 14 amino acids. The chain's CDR3 is CASSIGDTTYEQYF. The CDR3 DNA sequence: TGTGCCAGTAGTATTGGGGACACTACCTACGAGCAGTACTTC.

The V and J genes are TRBV7-2 and TRBJ2-5; D gene uncertain. Germline CDR1 is SGHTA and CDR2 is FQGNSA. The CDR3 loop spans 12 amino acids. V was cut by 4 bases and J by 7 bases, with 10 bases left in between. In DNA form, the CDR3 reads TGTGCCAGCAGCTCACTATTGGGGACCCAGTACTTC. Protein sequence: CASSSLLGTQYF.

The V gene is TRBV5-1, the J gene TRBJ1-6, with D unclear. Germline V gives CDR1 SGHRS, CDR2 YFSETQ. CDR3 length equals 15 residues. V lost 3 bases and J 0 bases, leaving 7 bases between the germline ends. The DNA of the CDR3 is TGCGCCAGCAGCTGGGCAAGCTCCTATAATTCACCCCTCCACTTT. Amino acids: CASSWASSYNSPLHF.